The 15 T cell receptor beta chains presented below share a single source sample, sequenced in a study of T cell responses to AZD1222 COVID-19 vaccine. Profiled with immunoSEQ multiplex PCR; TCRdb holds only in-frame clones, not every one. Of about 150,000 clones in the sample, 80% to 90% were seen once. Sequenced material: peripheral blood, taken 28 days after the second AZD1222 dose. The source is an adult who received the AZD1222 COVID-19 vaccine.

The chain couples TRBV7-8 to TRBJ2-1; 12 bases map to TRBD2. The germline V gene has CDR1 SGHVS and CDR2 FQNEAQ. Losses at the gene ends were 1 base for V and 2 bases for J; bases not matched to a gene: 9. The CDR3 has 19 residues. Here the CDR3 DNA reads TGTGCCAGCAGCTTAGGTAGGGAACTAGCGGGAGGCCCCTACAATGAGCAGTTCTTC. This codes for CASSLGRELAGGPYNEQFF.

This chain connects TRBV6-2 or TRBV6-3 to TRBJ2-7, with D possibly called TRBD1 or TRBD2 (5 bases each). The CDR3 contains 12 residues. V gave up 4 bases and J gave up 6 bases, with 10 bases separating them. Germline lookup yields CDR1 MNHEY and CDR2 SVGEGT. DNA of the CDR3: TGTGCCAGCAGTTTCGGGGCTGGCGAGCAGTACTTC. This translates into CASSFGAGEQYF.

The gene calls are TRBV5-1 and TRBJ2-5; maybe TRBD2 (6 bases). The CDR3 length is 13 residues. V was clipped by 0 bases and J by 4 bases, with 7 bases between them. The germline V gene encodes CDR1 SGHRS and CDR2 YFSETQ. This CDR3 is CASSLVGGETQYF. The CDR3 DNA reads TGCGCCAGCAGCTTGGTGGGGGGAGAGACCCAGTACTTC.

This clone appeared a single time. The rearrangement links TRBV5-4 to TRBJ2-5, with 11 bases matching TRBD2. The CDR3 spans 16 residues. Per germline, CDR1 SGHNT and CDR2 YYREEE (reference sequence). With 4 bases clipped from V and 5 bases from J, the junction kept 10 bases outside the gene matches. The CDR3 protein is CASSGGGLAVDETQYF. Here the CDR3 DNA reads TGTGCCAGCAGCGGCGGGGGACTAGCGGTCGATGAGACCCAGTACTTC.

The rearrangement links TRBV4-3 to TRBJ2-7; 8 bases map to TRBD1. With 0 bases clipped from V and 2 bases from J, the junction kept 3 bases outside the gene matches. Germline CDR1 is LGHNA and CDR2 is YSLEER. CDR3 length: 15 amino acids. CDR3 coding DNA: TGCGCCAGCAGCCAAGACGACAGGGGAACCTACGAGCAGTACTTC. Translated: CASSQDDRGTYEQYF.

The chain uses TRBV2 and TRBJ2-5; 10 bases are shared with TRBD2. The germline gives CDR1 SNHLY, CDR2 FYNNEI. This CDR3 is built from 13 residues. J lost 5 bases, V lost 11 bases, and 8 bases had no gene match. CDR3 coding DNA: TGTGCCTGCCGACTAGCGGGCGGTGAGACCCAGTACTTC. Its protein is CACRLAGGETQYF. Drawing the rest from reference TRBV2 and TRBJ2-5, the complete variable domain is EPEVTQTPSHQVTQMGQEVILRCVPISNHLYFYWYRQILGQKVEFLVSFYNNEISEKSEIFDDQFSVERPDGSNFTLKIRSTKLEDSAMYFCACRLAGGETQYFGPGTRLLVL.

The chain couples TRBV3-1 (or the pseudogene TRBV3-2) to TRBJ2-3; 9 bases are shared with TRBD1. The J segment lost 1 base and the V segment lost 3 bases, leaving 17 bases of the junction unmatched. Germline V gene sequence: CDR1 LGHDT, CDR2 YNNKEL (reference sequence). The CDR3 is made up of 20 amino acids. For the CDR3, the DNA is TGTGCCAGCAGCCAGACGGAAGGGGGCGCGGGACAGGGCCGCACAGATACGCAGTATTTT. Its protein is CASSQTEGGAGQGRTDTQYF.

The CDR3: CASSVAGDVNNSPLHF. DNA for the CDR3: TGTGCCAGCAGCGTAGCAGGGGATGTTAATAATTCACCCCTCCACTTT. This rearrangement joins TRBV9 to TRBJ1-6; D perhaps matches TRBD1 (6 bases). V was shortened by 0 bases and J by 5 bases, with 12 bases between the two germline ends. Germline loops: CDR1 SGDLS, CDR2 YYNGEE. The CDR3 contains 16 residues.

This chain's CDR3 is CASSRAIGTSDTGELFF. For the CDR3, the DNA is TGCGCCAGCAGCCGGGCGATTGGGACTAGCGACACCGGGGAGCTGTTTTTT. The chain links TRBV4-1 to TRBJ2-2; TRBD2 matches at 10 bases. The CDR3 extends over 17 amino acids. The germline V gene has CDR1 MGHRA and CDR2 YSYEKL. V lost 4 bases to trimming and J lost 3 bases; unmatched junction nucleotides: 8.

This chain connects TRBV30 to TRBJ2-5; possible D gene TRBD1, 6 bases. Trimming took 3 bases from V and 2 from J, leaving 16 bases between them. Germline-derived CDR1 and CDR2 are GTSNPN and SVGIG (reference sequence). The CDR3 has 15 residues. The CDR3 loop reads CAWSVGGLTQETQYF. The CDR3 nucleotides are TGTGCCTGGAGCGTAGGGGGTCTAACGCAAGAGACCCAGTACTTC.

The rearrangement uses TRBV28 and TRBJ1-2; D is undetermined. Trimming stripped 10 bases from V and 8 bases from J, with 14 bases between. Germline V gene data show CDR1 as MDHEN and CDR2 as SYDVKM. This CDR3 is built from 11 residues. This CDR3 reads CAILGSGGYTF. CDR3 DNA sequence: TGTGCCATCCTGGGGAGCGGGGGCTACACCTTC.

J is TRBJ2-1 and V is TRBV18; D unresolved. The CDR3 sequence is 14 residues long. Trimming cost V 5 bases and J 8 bases, with 16 bases left between them. The germline V gene has CDR1 KGHSH and CDR2 LQKENI. CDR3 coding DNA: TGTGCCAGCTCAGCCCTTCCGGGTCTCGATGAGCAGTTCTTC. Translated: CASSALPGLDEQFF.

Turning to this clone: Other DNA sequences in this specimen translate into the identical CDR3. The chain links TRBV6-5 to TRBJ2-1; D gene uncertain. Trimming stripped 5 bases from V and 1 base from J, with 6 bases between. Germline CDR1 and CDR2: MNHEY and SVGAGI. The CDR3 length is 13 residues. The CDR3 nucleotides read TGTGCCAGCAGTAGGGATTCCTACAATGAGCAGTTCTTC. It codes for CASSRDSYNEQFF.

The V and J genes are TRBV19 and TRBJ1-1; D not certain. V shed 5 bases and J shed 0 bases, with 13 bases lying between them. CDR1 and CDR2 from the germline V gene are LNHDA and SQIVND (reference sequence). This CDR3 has 15 residues. CDR3 bases: TGTGCCAGTAGTTTCGAGACGGTGATGAACACTGAAGCTTTCTTT. This codes for CASSFETVMNTEAFF.

V and J are TRBV6-5 and TRBJ2-5; D ambiguous. The germline gives CDR1 MNHEY, CDR2 SVGAGI. The length of the CDR3 is 11 residues. Trimming left V 6 bases short and J 3 bases short, with 5 bases between. Here the CDR3 reads CASRREETQYF. The CDR3 nucleotides are TGTGCCAGCAGAAGGGAAGAGACCCAGTACTTC.